A single sample gave rise to the 18 T cell receptor beta chains below, sequenced in a study of T cells in Graves' hyperthyroidism and ophthalmopathy. The CDR3 regions of TCR beta were amplified from RNA transcripts. RT-PCR in the first round (using the HTBI primer set) targeted the TCR CDR3. TCRdb independently ran MiXCR on the multiplex PCR reads; one entry per CDR3 protein. In the table there are some 440,000 distinct CDR3 sequences, approximately 14% of which are singletons. The source material was blood. These receptors were collected from a woman aged 18 to 35 with Graves' hyperthyroidism.

There are many counts of this clonotype. V is TRBV6-1 and J is TRBJ2-5; 10 bases map to TRBD1. This CDR3 region has 16 residues. Trimming at V came to 8 bases and at J to 4 bases, leaving 13 bases not matched to a gene. In germline, CDR1 is MNHNS, CDR2 SASEGT. The CDR3 is CASERDRDRGTETQYF. The CDR3 DNA reads as TGTGCCAGCGAACGAGACCGGGACAGGGGAACAGAGACCCAGTACTTC.

This clonotype was recorded many times. The chain couples TRBV3-1 to TRBJ1-2; the D is unclear. Germline loops: CDR1 LGHDT, CDR2 YNNKEL (reference sequence). V dropped 1 base and J dropped 4 bases, with 7 bases sitting between them. The CDR3 extends over 13 amino acids. This chain's CDR3 is CASSQALSYGYTF. CDR3 nucleotides: TGTGCCAGCAGCCAAGCCCTCAGCTATGGCTACACCTTC.

DNA of the CDR3: TGTGCCACCAGTGATTTAAAGGGAGGTGGCTACACCTTC. It is translated as CATSDLKGGGYTF. This sequence joins TRBV24-1 and TRBJ1-2; D is uncertain. Germline CDR1 reads KGHDR; CDR2 reads SFDVKD. V lost 1 base and J lost 7, with 9 bases in between. The CDR3 runs to 13 residues.

V gene TRBV15 combines with J gene TRBJ1-4, with 11 bases lining up with TRBD1. The V segment lost 5 bases and the J segment 7 bases; nucleotides outside the gene matches: 9. The length of the CDR3 is 16 residues. Germline V gene data show CDR1 as LNHNV and CDR2 as YYDKDF (reference sequence). CDR3 region: CATSRDRGFAGEKLFF. CDR3 DNA: TGTGCCACCAGCCGGGACAGGGGGTTCGCGGGTGAAAAACTGTTTTTT.

This clonotype came up many times. The chain is built from TRBV7-2 and TRBJ2-7; D unresolved. V lost 5 bases to trimming and J lost 2 bases, with 4 bases between them. Germline V gives CDR1 SGHTA, CDR2 FQGNSA. The CDR3 contains 11 residues. The CDR3 here is CASSAAYEQYF. CDR3 bases: TGTGCCAGCAGCGCCGCCTACGAGCAGTACTTC.

This clonotype has at least ten counts. The V and J genes are TRBV12-5 and TRBJ1-5; possibly TRBD1 for D (6 bases). Germline loops: CDR1 LGHNT, CDR2 FRNRAP. CDR3 length equals 18 residues. Trimming left V 4 bases short and J 1 base short, with 20 bases between. For the CDR3, the DNA is TGTGCTAGTGGTTCCCATCTCAGGACAGATGTAAGCAATCAGCCCCAGCATTTT. Residues: CASGSHLRTDVSNQPQHF.

This clonotype has a count of ten or more. The V and J genes are TRBV19 and TRBJ1-1, with a tentative D call TRBD1 (6 bases). Trimming took 3 bases from V and 4 from J, leaving 21 bases between them. The germline gives CDR1 LNHDA, CDR2 SQIVND (reference sequence). The CDR3 is made up of 17 amino acids. The CDR3 sequence: CASSMGQGKVHGTEAFF. CDR3 bases: TGTGCCAGTAGTATGGGGCAGGGGAAGGTGCACGGCACTGAAGCTTTCTTT.

This chain uses TRBV20-1 with TRBJ2-3; the D is unclear. The CDR3 is 13 residues long. V was trimmed by 0 bases and J by 7 bases, leaving 11 bases between them. Germline lookup yields CDR1 DFQATT and CDR2 SNEGSKA (reference sequence). The CDR3 nucleotides read TGCAGTGCTAGAGACAGGATGCCCAATACGCAGTATTTT. Residues: CSARDRMPNTQYF.

A single count supports this clonotype. The chain carries TRBV28 and TRBJ2-5, with D hard to call. Per the germline V gene, CDR1 is MDHEN and CDR2 is SYDVKM. V was cut by 4 bases and J by 2 bases, with 17 bases left in between. The CDR3 is 16 residues long. Written as DNA, the CDR3 is TGTGCCAGCAGTTGGTTTGAGCGAGTCAGACAAGAGACCCAGTACTTC. Protein product: CASSWFERVRQETQYF.

There are many counts of this clonotype. The V gene is TRBV29-1, the J gene TRBJ2-5, with unresolved D. Germline V CDR1 and CDR2: SQVTM, ANQGSEA. The CDR3 covers 14 residues. V lost 8 bases, J lost 3 bases, and 19 bases lay in between. CDR3 nucleotide sequence: TGCAGCCACCTAAGTTACGACGCCGAAGAGACCCAGTACTTC. This encodes CSHLSYDAEETQYF.

The sample holds many counts of this clonotype. The gene calls are TRBV28 and TRBJ2-1; 10 nucleotides match TRBD2. J was trimmed by 0 bases and V by 5 bases; bases with no gene match: 13. Germline V gene data show CDR1 as MDHEN and CDR2 as SYDVKM. This CDR3 region has 19 residues. The CDR3 sequence: CASSPIFSLAGASYNEQFF. The CDR3 DNA reads TGTGCCAGCAGTCCGATATTCTCCCTAGCGGGGGCCTCCTACAATGAGCAGTTCTTC.

The table lists this clonotype with many counts. J is TRBJ2-1 and V is TRBV7-3, with D perhaps given as TRBD1 or TRBD2 (5 bases each). Trimming left V 2 bases short and J 6 bases short, with 8 bases between. The CDR3 length is 13 residues. CDR1 is SGHTA and CDR2 is FQGTGA in the germline V gene. Here the CDR3 DNA reads TGTGCCAGCAGCTTATCCGGGACCAATGAGCAGTTCTTC. Translated, it gives CASSLSGTNEQFF.

This clonotype was detected many times. This sequence joins TRBV2 and TRBJ1-1; D is uncertain. This CDR3 has 14 residues. Per the germline V gene, CDR1 is SNHLY and CDR2 is FYNNEI. The V gene lost 3 bases and the J gene lost 6 bases, with 14 bases spanning the gap. The CDR3, as DNA: TGTGCCAGCAGTGAGGTCGTCAAGGGTCCTGAAGCTTTCTTT. Its protein is CASSEVVKGPEAFF. The entire variable domain, with the rest obtained from reference TRBV2 and TRBJ1-1, is as follows: EPEVTQTPSHQVTQMGQEVILRCVPISNHLYFYWYRQILGQKVEFLVSFYNNEISEKSEIFDDQFSVERPDGSNFTLKIRSTKLEDSAMYFCASSEVVKGPEAFFGQGTRLTVV.

This clonotype came up many times. This chain joins TRBV27 and TRBJ1-5; D unresolved. V lost 6 bases to trimming and J lost 2 bases, with 5 bases between them. This CDR3 spans 12 amino acids. Per germline, CDR1 MNHEY and CDR2 SMNVEV (reference sequence). CDR3: CASSEGNQPQHF. The CDR3 nucleotides read TGTGCCAGCAGCGAGGGCAATCAGCCCCAGCATTTT.

This clonotype was seen ten or more times. This chain links TRBV5-1 with TRBJ2-3; 9 nucleotides align to TRBD1. Germline CDR1 reads SGHRS; CDR2 reads YFSETQ. Trimming cost V 5 bases and J 4 bases; bases outside gene matches: 5. The CDR3 loop spans 14 amino acids. CDR3 residues: CASSYRGRADTQYF. As DNA, the CDR3 is TGCGCCAGCAGTTACAGGGGGCGGGCAGATACGCAGTATTTT. The whole variable domain, filled in from reference TRBV5-1 and TRBJ2-3, reads KAGVTQTPRYLIKTRGQQVTLSCSPISGHRSVSWYQQTPGQGLQFLFEYFSETQRNKGNFPGRFSGRQFSNSRSEMNVSTLELGDSALYLCASSYRGRADTQYFGPGTRLTVL.

This clonotype came up many times. This chain links TRBV28 with TRBJ2-5; 11 bases map to TRBD1. CDR1 and CDR2 from the germline V gene are MDHEN and SYDVKM. Trimming took 3 bases from V and 7 from J; bases not matched to a gene: 10. The CDR3 runs 16 residues. CDR3 DNA: TGTGCCAGCAGTTTTTCCCCGGACAGGGGGCTGGTGACCCAGTACTTC. It yields the protein CASSFSPDRGLVTQYF.

In this sample, this clonotype turned up many times. Here the CDR3 reads CASSSRLAGGIIAEQFF. The CDR3 DNA follows: TGTGCCAGCAGCTCCCGACTAGCGGGAGGAATAATAGCTGAGCAGTTCTTC. The chain has TRBV3-1 and TRBJ2-1, with TRBD2 matching 13 bases. The ends lost 5 bases at V and 9 bases at J; junction bases unmatched: 13. CDR1 is LGHDT and CDR2 is YNNKEL in the germline V gene (reference sequence). The CDR3 totals 17 residues.

This clonotype was found many times. The chain joins TRBV9 to TRBJ1-1; 8 bases match TRBD1. CDR3 size: 17 residues. CDR1 is SGDLS, CDR2 YYNGEE, per germline. V was clipped by 3 bases and J by 1 base; unmatched bases: 11. The CDR3 DNA reads as TGTGCCAGCAGCGCTTCCTCTCAGGGGGCGCCGAACACTGAAGCTTTCTTT. Amino acid sequence: CASSASSQGAPNTEAFF.